This T cell receptor (beta chain) was captured in a study of stem cell transplantation in POMP-related autoinflammatory disease. In the study overall: Neutrophil and platelet engraftment from the graft donor was 100% through one year after transplant.

The data were produced by immunoSEQ multiplex PCR, yet TCRdb's version contains in-frame clones alone and is incomplete. The sample lists some 68,000 clones, approximately 91% seen once, with 0.55% to 0.85% in the top ten. Details on this clone: No antigen is known for it.

The study's findings and limits: In patients with PRAID, every analyzed T-cell subset tended to show lower diversity and higher clonality.

The CDR3 contains 15 residues. Unmatched junction bases numbered 4, after V lost 0 bases and J lost 5 bases. CDR1 and CDR2 (germline): SGDLS, YYNGEE. This specimen was CD4+ T cells from PBMCs, taken after stem cell transplantation. This TCR derives from a human patient with POMP-related autoinflammation and immune dysregulation (PRAID). Some T cells may have come from the graft donor. V gene TRBV9 combines with J gene TRBJ2-5; 10 nucleotides agree with TRBD1. The CDR3 DNA sequence: TGTGCCAGCAGCGTAGAAGGACAGGGGGGCGAGACCCAGTACTTC. Translating it yields CASSVEGQGGETQYF.